These 22 T cell receptor beta chains originate from one sample sequenced in a study of blood T cells in healthy people across ages (dated by TCRdb to the mid-2010s). Library method: 5' RACE. The second PCR ran for about 6 to 12 cycles and used a J-beta primer mix along with a sample-barcoded 5' primer. Clones were called with MiXCR by TCRdb after fastp trimmed the public reads at Q25, and only in-frame beta chains were retained. Identical CDR3 protein sequences are pooled into one entry, listed with their most common genes and DNA. The sample profile shows 1,800,000 or so distinct CDR3 sequences; about two fifths of them were found once. The top ten constitute 23% of the sample. The source material was blood. The source is a human donor in good health.

The CDR3 loop is CASSLKRGSGYTDTQYF. CDR3 in DNA: TGCGCCAGCAGCCTAAAAAGGGGTAGCGGTTACACAGATACGCAGTATTTT. V usage is TRBV4-3 and J usage is TRBJ2-3; D is perhaps TRBD2 (6 bases). Germline values: CDR1 LGHNA, CDR2 YSLEER. This CDR3 comprises 17 residues. V lost 4 bases, J lost 2 bases, and 19 bases lay in between.

The DNA of the CDR3 is TGTGCCAGCAGCCAAGGGCCCCGGGGCTATGGCTACACCTTC. Encoded protein: CASSQGPRGYGYTF. The rearrangement links TRBV3-1 to TRBJ1-2; D unresolved. The CDR3 loop spans 14 amino acids. Trimming took off 1 base at V and 4 bases at J, with 10 bases between the two ends. Germline V gives CDR1 LGHDT, CDR2 YNNKEL (reference sequence).

This clonotype has a handful of counts. The J gene is TRBJ1-1, the V gene TRBV7-6; tentatively, D is TRBD1 (5 bases). V was clipped by 6 bases and J by 4 bases, with 21 bases between them. Germline CDR1 and CDR2: SGHVS and FNYEAQ. The length of the CDR3 is 16 residues. The CDR3 reads CASSQKGPRRFTEAFF. CDR3 DNA: TGTGCCAGCAGTCAGAAGGGGCCTCGAAGGTTCACTGAAGCTTTCTTT. Full variable domain (remainder filled in from reference TRBV7-6 and TRBJ1-1): GAGVSQSPRYKVTKRGQDVALRCDPISGHVSLYWYRQALGQGPEFLTYFNYEAQQDKSGLPNDRFSAERPEGSISTLTIQRTEQRDSAMYRCASSQKGPRRFTEAFFGQGTRLTVV.

The genes are TRBV7-9 and TRBJ2-5, with D hard to call. The CDR3 totals 11 residues. The V end was cut by 5 bases, the J end by 11 bases, with 12 bases between. In germline, CDR1 is SEHNR, CDR2 FQNEAQ (reference sequence). The CDR3 sequence is CASSASGEQYF. The CDR3 bases are TGTGCCAGCAGCGCCTCAGGTGAGCAGTACTTC. The whole variable domain, filled in from reference TRBV7-9 and TRBJ2-5, reads DTGVSQNPRHKITKRGQNVTFRCDPISEHNRLYWYRQTLGQGPEFLTYFQNEAQLEKSRLLSDRFSAERPKGSFSTLEIQRTEQGDSAMYLCASSASGEQYFGPGTRLLVL.

This clonotype was counted once. This chain connects TRBV5-6 to TRBJ2-2; no firm D call. The CDR3 sequence is 16 residues long. The V end was cut by 0 bases, the J end by 3 bases, with 12 bases between. The germline CDR1 and CDR2 sequences are SGHDT and YYEEEE. CDR3 sequence reads: CASSLGGGRYTGELFF. In nucleotides, the CDR3 is TGTGCCAGCAGCTTGGGTGGTGGTCGATACACCGGGGAGCTGTTTTTT. Full variable domain (missing parts from reference TRBV5-6 and TRBJ2-2): DAGVTQSPTHLIKTRGQQVTLRCSPKSGHDTVSWYQQALGQGPQFIFQYYEEEERQRGNFPDRFSGHQFPNYSSELNVNALLLGDSALYLCASSLGGGRYTGELFFGEGSRLTVL.

The J gene is TRBJ2-5, the V gene TRBV4-1; 7 bases map to TRBD2. V lost 5 bases to trimming and J lost 8 bases; unmatched junction nucleotides: 8. Germline assignment: CDR1 MGHRA and CDR2 YSYEKL. This CDR3 region has 13 residues. CDR3 nucleotide sequence: TGCGCCAGCAGCGGGGCTAGCGGACATACCCAGTACTTC. Its protein is CASSGASGHTQYF.

A few counts support this clonotype. The rearrangement uses TRBV4-3 and TRBJ1-5; D not resolved. With 0 bases removed from V and 0 bases from J, the gap between germline ends came to 6 bases. The germline V gene encodes CDR1 LGHNA and CDR2 YSLEER. This CDR3 is 15 amino acids long. The CDR3 DNA reads TGCGCCAGCAGCCAAGATATTTTTAGCAATCAGCCCCAGCATTTT. This translates into CASSQDIFSNQPQHF.

This clonotype was seen more than once but under ten times. The V call is TRBV20-1, the J call TRBJ2-5, with TRBD1 identical over 8 bases. Per germline, CDR1 DFQATT and CDR2 SNEGSKA (reference sequence). The V and J ends lost 6 bases and 4 bases, in that order; junction bases with no gene match: 4. This CDR3 is built from 12 residues. The CDR3 DNA reads TGCAGTGCAGCAGACAGGGGAGAGACCCAGTACTTC. Translated, it gives CSAADRGETQYF.

The gene calls are TRBV6-2 or TRBV6-3 and TRBJ2-1; tentative D call: TRBD2 (6 bases). There are 14 residues in the CDR3. V lost 7 bases, J lost 5 bases, and 15 bases lay in between. The germline gives CDR1 MNHEY, CDR2 SVGEGT. The CDR3, as DNA: TGTGCCAGCACCCTGAGACTAGTCGACAATGAGCAGTTCTTC. Translating it yields CASTLRLVDNEQFF.

In its sample, this clonotype was seen a few times. The chain couples TRBV5-1 to TRBJ2-3; perhaps D is TRBD1 or TRBD2 (5 bases each). Germline V CDR1 and CDR2: SGHRS, YFSETQ. Trimming cost V 6 bases and J 5 bases, with 16 bases left between them. The CDR3 runs 14 residues. For the CDR3, the DNA is TGCGCCAGCAAGGTCGAGGGGACCAAAGATACGCAGTATTTT. Translation: CASKVEGTKDTQYF. The whole variable domain, filled in from reference TRBV5-1 and TRBJ2-3, reads KAGVTQTPRYLIKTRGQQVTLSCSPISGHRSVSWYQQTPGQGLQFLFEYFSETQRNKGNFPGRFSGRQFSNSRSEMNVSTLELGDSALYLCASKVEGTKDTQYFGPGTRLTVL.

The CDR3 loop is CASSQLARNYNEQFF. CDR3 DNA: TGTGCCAGCAGCCAATTAGCACGAAACTACAATGAGCAGTTCTTC. This sequence joins TRBV14 and TRBJ2-1; D gene ambiguous. The CDR3 length is 15 residues. Trimming took off 2 bases at V and 3 bases at J, with 11 bases between the two ends. The germline V gene has CDR1 SGHDN and CDR2 FVKESK.

This clonotype showed up just a few times. The DNA for the CDR3 is TGTGCCAGCAGCGTCTACGGGACAGGGCAGGGGGAGACAAAACTCAAAAGACAAGAGACCCAGTACTTC. Amino acids: CASSVYGTGQGETKLKRQETQYF. J is TRBJ2-5 and V is TRBV7-2; 9 bases fit TRBD1. The germline V gene encodes CDR1 SGHTA and CDR2 FQGNSA. The CDR3 runs to 23 residues. V lost 5 bases and J lost 2; bases outside the gene matches: 30.

The chain has TRBV24-1 and TRBJ2-1; 7 bases align to TRBD1. Losses at the gene ends were 0 bases for V and 0 bases for J; bases not matched to a gene: 7. The germline CDR1 and CDR2 sequences are KGHDR and SFDVKD. This CDR3 is 18 amino acids long. Here the CDR3 reads CATSDLNRGLSSYNEQFF. The CDR3 DNA sequence: TGTGCCACCAGTGATTTGAACAGGGGCCTTAGCTCCTACAATGAGCAGTTCTTC.

V and J are TRBV7-3 and TRBJ1-5, with a weak D call TRBD1 (6 bases). Germline V gene sequence: CDR1 SGHTA, CDR2 FQGTGA. The CDR3 totals 14 residues. V shed 2 bases and J shed 11 bases, with 16 bases lying between them. The CDR3 DNA follows: TGTGCCAGCAGCTTAGGGGGTAGAGGACAGTCCCAGCATTTT. Translated: CASSLGGRGQSQHF.

This clonotype was observed a single time. At one boundary the junction diverges from the germline segment, which might be a read error. The chain recombines TRBV7-7 with TRBJ2-4; D is uncertain. The DNA end favors TRBJ2-7, so the J call may be wrong. The V gene's germline CDR1 is SSHAT and CDR2 FNYEAQ (reference sequence). CDR3 size: 16 residues. As DNA, the CDR3 is TGTGCTAGCAGCTCAGAGGCCCTCCAGAGCTCCTACGAGCAGTACTTC. Its protein product is CASSSEALQSSYEQYF.

The chain has TRBV5-6 and TRBJ1-1, with a tentative D call TRBD1 (5 bases). V shed 4 bases and J shed 1 base, with 11 bases lying between them. The CDR3 extends over 14 amino acids. Looked up from germline, CDR1 is SGHDT and CDR2 is YYEEEE. CDR3: CASSEGRKNTEAFF. The CDR3 DNA reads TGTGCCAGCAGCGAGGGACGAAAGAACACTGAAGCTTTCTTT.

This sequence joins TRBV10-3 and TRBJ2-5; weak D call: TRBD1 (6 bases). V was pared by 3 bases and J by 4 bases, with 24 bases between. In germline, CDR1 is ENHRY, CDR2 SYGVKD. The CDR3 length is 18 residues. The CDR3 spells CAISEHSLGQTVLETQYF. The CDR3 region has the DNA TGTGCCATCAGTGAACACAGCCTCGGACAGACGGTGTTAGAGACCCAGTACTTC.

V and J are TRBV18 and TRBJ2-2; the D gene is possibly TRBD1 (6 bases). The CDR3 extends over 15 amino acids. In germline, CDR1 is KGHSH, CDR2 LQKENI. Trimming removed 3 bases at V and 3 bases at J, with 11 bases between. The CDR3 DNA sequence: TGTGCCAGCTCACCGCCGGGACACCACACCGGGGAGCTGTTTTTT. This encodes CASSPPGHHTGELFF.

This clonotype was counted between two and nine times. The V gene is TRBV6-2 or TRBV6-3, the J gene TRBJ2-1, with unresolved D. This CDR3 is 14 amino acids long. V lost 5 bases to trimming and J lost 7 bases, with 15 bases between them. CDR1 and CDR2 from the germline V gene are MNHEY and SVGEGT. CDR3 residues: CASSRPRSKNEQFF. The CDR3 DNA reads TGTGCCAGCAGTCGCCCTCGTTCGAAGAATGAGCAGTTCTTC.

This clonotype was observed a handful of times. The chain carries TRBV9 and TRBJ1-6; 7 nucleotides align to TRBD1. The CDR3 consists of 16 residues. V shed 0 bases, J shed 9 bases, and the junction held 9 bases outside the gene matches. From germline, CDR1 is SGDLS and CDR2 YYNGEE. The CDR3 region is CASSVDPGGSRSPLHF. Written as DNA, the CDR3 is TGTGCCAGCAGCGTAGACCCAGGGGGTAGCCGTTCACCCCTCCACTTT.

This chain connects TRBV12-5 to TRBJ1-1; D gene unclear. Trimming took 5 bases from V and 4 from J, leaving 11 bases between them. Germline-derived CDR1 and CDR2 are LGHNT and FRNRAP. The CDR3 is 13 amino acids. The CDR3 coding sequence is TGTGCTAGTGGTCTCCCGGATGGCACTGAAGCTTTCTTT. It specifies CASGLPDGTEAFF.

This rearrangement joins TRBV7-4 to TRBJ2-2, with a possible D match to TRBD1 (6 bases). This CDR3 comprises 15 residues. Trimming took 4 bases from V and 7 from J, leaving 16 bases between them. The germline V gene has CDR1 SGHVT and CDR2 SQSDAQ. The DNA for the CDR3 is TGTGCCAGCAGCTCCTACAGGGTATATATCGGGGAGCTGTTTTTT. Its translation: CASSSYRVYIGELFF.